The 23 T cell receptor beta chains presented below share a single source sample, sequenced in a study of technical replicates of blood from a handful of donors (dated by TCRdb to 2016 to 2017). The library relied on the immunoSEQ multiplex PCR assay. This is the immuneACCESS table as TCRdb keeps it, with only in-frame sequences that have V and J called. A part of the clones is gone; compared with another copy, unresolved V genes explain less than half, and the rest is unexplained. Across this sample there are 75,000 to 100,000 clones, with roughly 94% seen only once. 0.38% of the sample belongs to the ten largest clones. Sequencing was done on a sample of T cells isolated from PBMCs. The receptors were gathered from a human donor in good health.

V usage is TRBV11-1 and J usage is TRBJ2-7; the match to TRBD2 covers 13 bases. The CDR3 has 15 residues. With 3 bases clipped from V and 6 bases from J, the junction kept 5 bases outside the gene matches. In germline, CDR1 is SGHAT, CDR2 FQDESV (reference sequence). Here the CDR3 DNA reads TGTGCCAGCAGCTTTGGACTAGCGGGAGAGTTCGAGCAGTACTTC. Translating it yields CASSFGLAGEFEQYF.

CDR3 DNA: TGTGCCATCAGTGAGCTAGGACTAGAAGTCGGGGAGCTGTTTTTT. It codes for CAISELGLEVGELFF. The chain employs TRBV10-3 and TRBJ2-2; the match to TRBD2 covers 7 bases. The CDR3 spans 15 residues. V dropped 2 bases and J dropped 7; count of bases not matched to a gene: 7. CDR1 ENHRY and CDR2 SYGVKD come from the germline V gene.

The chain has TRBV7-2 and TRBJ2-1, with D perhaps TRBD2 (5 bases). CDR1 is SGHTA, CDR2 FQGNSA, per germline. V shed 2 bases and J shed 5 bases, with 16 bases lying between them. CDR3 size: 16 residues. CDR3 loop: CASSLSAARRDNEQFF. CDR3 coding DNA: TGTGCCAGCAGCTTATCAGCGGCCAGGAGAGACAATGAGCAGTTCTTC. The whole variable domain, filled in from reference TRBV7-2 and TRBJ2-1, reads GAGVSQSPSNKVTEKGKDVELRCDPISGHTALYWYRQSLGQGLEFLIYFQGNSAPDKSGLPSDRFSAERTGGSVSTLTIQRTQQEDSAVYLCASSLSAARRDNEQFFGPGTRLTVL.

J is TRBJ1-1 and V is TRBV29-1; D gene ambiguous. Germline V gene data show CDR1 as SQVTM and CDR2 as ANQGSEA. V was clipped by 4 bases and J by 6 bases, with 9 bases between them. This CDR3 is 11 amino acids long. The CDR3 nucleotides read TGCAGCGTTGTGGAGGGCCCTGAAGCTTTCTTT. As protein: CSVVEGPEAFF. The full variable domain, with the rest looked up from reference TRBV29-1 and TRBJ1-1, is SAVISQKPSRDICQRGTSLTIQCQVDSQVTMMFWYRQQPGQSLTLIATANQGSEATYESGFVIDKFPISRPNLTFSTLTVSNMSPEDSSIYLCSVVEGPEAFFGQGTRLTVV.

The chain combines TRBV13 with TRBJ2-1; the match to TRBD2 covers 9 bases. V shed 5 bases and J 6 bases; nucleotides not matched to a gene: 11. The CDR3 is 16 residues long. Germline V gene data show CDR1 as PRHDT and CDR2 as FYEKMQ (reference sequence). The CDR3 region is CASSTLGAGGSNEQFF. The CDR3 region has the DNA TGTGCCAGCAGCACCTTAGGAGCGGGAGGTTCCAATGAGCAGTTCTTC.

The chain links TRBV4-1 to TRBJ2-1; possibly TRBD2 for D (5 bases). There are 14 residues in the CDR3. Between the trimmed V and J ends, which lost 1 base and 4 bases, there was a span of 8 bases. CDR1 and CDR2 (germline): MGHRA, YSYEKL. The CDR3 nucleotides read TGCGCCAGCAGCCAAGGCGGGTCATACAATGAGCAGTTCTTC. It yields the protein CASSQGGSYNEQFF.

V is TRBV11-2 and J is TRBJ1-4; D may be TRBD1 (6 bases). Germline V lookup: CDR1 SGHAT, CDR2 FQNNGV. Deletions cut 4 bases from V and 4 bases from J, with 13 bases between. There are 15 residues in the CDR3. Here the CDR3 DNA reads TGTGCCAGCAGCTCTCAGACAGGCTATAATGAAAAACTGTTTTTT. Protein sequence: CASSSQTGYNEKLFF.

This chain joins TRBV18 and TRBJ1-1; weak D call: TRBD1 (6 bases). V was trimmed by 6 bases and J by 5 bases, leaving 16 bases between them. The CDR3 runs to 14 residues. From germline, CDR1 is KGHSH and CDR2 LQKENI. The CDR3 bases are TGTGCCAGCTCGCCTATTACACAGGGAACTGAAGCTTTCTTT. Amino acids: CASSPITQGTEAFF.

The gene calls are TRBV2 and TRBJ1-5, with TRBD1 matching 8 bases. The ends lost 1 base at V and 7 bases at J; junction bases unmatched: 3. CDR1 SNHLY and CDR2 FYNNEI come from the germline V gene. This CDR3 has 14 amino acids. The CDR3 nucleotides are TGTGCCAGCAGTGAAGGCAGGGGGCAACAGCCCCAGCATTTT. Amino acids: CASSEGRGQQPQHF.

The chain combines TRBV6-5 with TRBJ1-3, with D unresolved. Per the germline V gene, CDR1 is MNHEY and CDR2 is SVGAGI. The CDR3 consists of 15 residues. V gave up 2 bases and J gave up 4 bases, with 12 bases separating them. CDR3 in amino acids: CASSYTGVAGNTIYF. CDR3 in DNA: TGTGCCAGCAGTTACACCGGCGTAGCGGGAAACACCATATATTTT.

This sequence joins TRBV5-6 and TRBJ2-5, with D maybe TRBD1 (5 bases). CDR3 size: 14 residues. Per the germline V gene, CDR1 is SGHDT and CDR2 is YYEEEE. Trimming stripped 1 base from V and 2 bases from J, with 9 bases between. CDR3 sequence: CASSLNDRQETQYF. In DNA, the CDR3 is TGTGCCAGCAGCTTGAATGACAGACAAGAGACCCAGTACTTC.

The genes are TRBV27 and TRBJ2-7; 8 bases map to TRBD1. The CDR3 is 15 amino acids. The V gene end was trimmed by 7 bases and the J gene end by 5 bases; junction bases not matched to a gene: 13. The germline CDR1 and CDR2 sequences are MNHEY and SMNVEV (reference sequence). The CDR3 spells CASTPTWTGFDEQYF. CDR3 nucleotides: TGTGCCAGCACCCCGACCTGGACAGGGTTCGACGAGCAGTACTTC.

This rearrangement joins TRBV7-2 to TRBJ2-7; the D gene is possibly TRBD2 (5 bases). Germline CDR1 SGHTA, CDR2 FQGNSA. Trimming took off 1 base at V and 4 bases at J, with 8 bases between the two ends. This CDR3 has 13 amino acids. In nucleotides, the CDR3 is TGTGCCAGCAGCTTAGATCGGGGTTACGAGCAGTACTTC. Translating it yields CASSLDRGYEQYF.

This clone was recorded only once. This chain links TRBV5-4 with TRBJ2-7, with D possibly TRBD1 on 5 matching bases. The CDR3 consists of 15 residues. V lost 2 bases, J lost 2 bases, and 14 bases lay in between. CDR1 SGHNT and CDR2 YYREEE come from the germline V gene (reference sequence). For the CDR3, the DNA is TGTGCCAGCAGCTTTACCAGGGATACCACCTACGAGCAGTACTTC. It codes for CASSFTRDTTYEQYF.

V and J are TRBV28 and TRBJ2-7; D perhaps matches TRBD2 (6 bases). V was shortened by 1 base and J by 5 bases, with 15 bases between the two germline ends. The germline V gene encodes CDR1 MDHEN and CDR2 SYDVKM. This CDR3 region has 15 residues. This CDR3 is CASSLSWQGGHEQYF. CDR3 DNA sequence: TGTGCCAGCAGTTTATCTTGGCAGGGAGGACACGAGCAGTACTTC. The full variable domain, rest sourced from reference TRBV28 and TRBJ2-7, is DVKVTQSSRYLVKRTGEKVFLECVQDMDHENMFWYRQDPGLGLRLIYFSYDVKMKEKGDIPEGYSVSREKKERFSLILESASTNQTSMYLCASSLSWQGGHEQYFGPGTRLTVT.

The sample holds one count of this clone. This sequence joins TRBV2 and TRBJ1-2; perhaps TRBD1 as D (6 bases). The CDR3 runs 11 residues. Germline-derived CDR1 and CDR2 are SNHLY and FYNNEI. V gave up 8 bases and J gave up 6 bases, with 10 bases separating them. As DNA, the CDR3 is TGTGCCAGCCACGAGGGGGATGGCTACACCTTC. It translates to CASHEGDGYTF.

The chain couples TRBV19 to TRBJ1-3; 9 nucleotides align to TRBD1. This CDR3 is 16 amino acids long. J was trimmed by 9 bases and V by 2 bases; bases with no gene match: 11. The germline CDR1 and CDR2 sequences are LNHDA and SQIVND (reference sequence). The CDR3 nucleotides read TGTGCCAGTAGTATAAGGACAGGGGAGATGTCTGGCACCATATATTTT. It codes for CASSIRTGEMSGTIYF.

This chain connects TRBV18 to TRBJ2-3; tentative D call: TRBD2 (6 bases). The germline V gene encodes CDR1 KGHSH and CDR2 LQKENI. The CDR3 is 14 amino acids. Trimming took 3 bases from V and 5 from J, leaving 12 bases between them. CDR3 DNA sequence: TGTGCCAGCTCACCCACGGGAGAGGGAGATACGCAGTATTTT. Encoded protein: CASSPTGEGDTQYF.

The rearrangement uses TRBV7-9 and TRBJ2-7; tentative D call: TRBD2 (5 bases). The germline CDR1 and CDR2 sequences are SEHNR and FQNEAQ (reference sequence). This CDR3 contains 16 residues. Trimming took 1 base from V and 6 from J, leaving 19 bases between them. The CDR3 region has the DNA TGTGCCAGCAGCTTAGATCCACTAGTGAAGGGCGGCGAGCAGTACTTC. It specifies CASSLDPLVKGGEQYF. Full variable domain (missing parts from reference TRBV7-9 and TRBJ2-7): DTGVSQNPRHKITKRGQNVTFRCDPISEHNRLYWYRQTLGQGPEFLTYFQNEAQLEKSRLLSDRFSAERPKGSFSTLEIQRTEQGDSAMYLCASSLDPLVKGGEQYFGPGTRLTVT.

The chain's CDR3 is CASSLPLRAYEQYF. CDR3 coding DNA: TGTGCCAGCAGCTTACCGCTCAGGGCCTACGAGCAGTACTTC. The chain joins TRBV7-9 to TRBJ2-7, with a weak D call TRBD1 (5 bases). Trimming removed 2 bases from V and 2 bases from J, with 10 bases in between. The CDR3 consists of 14 residues. Germline CDR1 SEHNR, CDR2 FQNEAQ (reference sequence).

This sequence joins TRBV5-8 and TRBJ2-1, with a tentative D call TRBD1 (5 bases). V lost 0 bases, J lost 2 bases, and 6 bases lay in between. The CDR3 sequence is 14 residues long. CDR1 and CDR2 (germline): SGHTS, YDEGEE. The CDR3 loop reads CASSLGGPYNEQFF. The CDR3 coding sequence is TGTGCCAGCAGCTTGGGGGGCCCCTACAATGAGCAGTTCTTC. Filled out from reference TRBV5-8 and TRBJ2-1, the complete variable domain reads EAGVTQSPTHLIKTRGQQATLRCSPISGHTSVYWYQQALGLGLQFLLWYDEGEERNRGNFPPRFSGRQFPNYSSELNVNALELEDSALYLCASSLGGPYNEQFFGPGTRLTVL.

This clone has just one count. The chain couples TRBV29-1 to TRBJ1-2; the D gene is possibly TRBD1 (6 bases). Germline V gene sequence: CDR1 SQVTM, CDR2 ANQGSEA. The CDR3 spans 13 residues. V dropped 7 bases and J dropped 7 bases, with 19 bases sitting between them. DNA for the CDR3: TGCAGCGCCGGGATACAGGGTCGTAGTGGCTACACCTTC. Its protein product is CSAGIQGRSGYTF.

This sequence joins TRBV29-1 and TRBJ2-7; the match to TRBD1 covers 9 bases. The CDR3 is made up of 14 amino acids. V gave up 6 bases and J gave up 5 bases; unmatched junction bases: 11. The germline gives CDR1 SQVTM, CDR2 ANQGSEA. The CDR3 nucleotides read TGCAGCGTGTCGATCGGGACAGGGTCCCACGAGCAGTACTTC. Protein sequence: CSVSIGTGSHEQYF.